Shown below are 26 T cell receptor beta chains from a single sample sequenced in a study of long-term antiretroviral therapy in people with HIV (dated by TCRdb to between 2021 and 2024). The immunoSEQ hsTCRB v3.0 assay was used at survey level resolution to sequence the TRB variable region. Entries here come from immuneACCESS through TCRdb and include only in-frame sequences with V and J called. Some clones fail to appear in such tables; in the studies checked, an unresolved V gene covers under half of the shortfall, and the cause of the remainder is unknown. For this sample the table gives some 18,000 clones, of which 75% to 85% were detected only once. Roughly 6.5% of the sample goes to the ten largest clones. The source was unsorted PBMCs, collected at the start of antiretroviral therapy, before treatment. The source of these receptors is a man between 18 and 29 years old with HIV.

The CDR3 here is CASSERAGGNQPQHF. CDR3 in DNA: TGTGCCAGCAGTGAAAGGGCAGGCGGCAATCAGCCCCAGCATTTT. V and J are TRBV2 and TRBJ1-5; D is unclear. The CDR3 extends over 15 amino acids. Germline CDR1 SNHLY, CDR2 FYNNEI. Trimming shortened V by 2 bases and J by 2 bases, and 10 bases separated the two germline ends. Supplemented by reference TRBV2 and TRBJ1-5, the full variable domain reads EPEVTQTPSHQVTQMGQEVILRCVPISNHLYFYWYRQILGQKVEFLVSFYNNEISEKSEIFDDQFSVERPDGSNFTLKIRSTKLEDSAMYFCASSERAGGNQPQHFGDGTRLSIL.

The chain has TRBV19 and TRBJ1-1, with TRBD1 matching over 8 bases. CDR1 and CDR2 (germline): LNHDA, SQIVND (reference sequence). After removal of 7 bases from V and 0 bases from J, the junction contained 4 bases not matched to a gene. The CDR3 totals 14 residues. As DNA, the CDR3 is TGTGCCAGTATTAGGACAGGGTTGAACACTGAAGCTTTCTTT. It is translated as CASIRTGLNTEAFF.

This chain connects TRBV19 to TRBJ2-1, with unresolved D. The CDR3 totals 13 residues. The germline gives CDR1 LNHDA, CDR2 SQIVND (reference sequence). V was clipped by 8 bases and J by 0 bases, with 8 bases between them. The DNA for the CDR3 is TGTGCCAGTGGAAGAACCTCCTACAATGAGCAGTTCTTC. Residues: CASGRTSYNEQFF.

CDR3 coding DNA: TGTGCCAGCAGCTTAGCGAGAGAACTCCCGGTCGTGACTGAAGCTTTCTTT. This sequence encodes CASSLARELPVVTEAFF. This rearrangement joins TRBV7-9 to TRBJ1-1; D uncertain. V was cut by 0 bases and J by 5 bases, with 19 bases left in between. The CDR3 has 17 amino acids. Germline CDR1 reads SEHNR; CDR2 reads FQNEAQ (reference sequence). The full variable domain, completed using reference TRBV7-9 and TRBJ1-1, is DTGVSQNPRHKITKRGQNVTFRCDPISEHNRLYWYRQTLGQGPEFLTYFQNEAQLEKSRLLSDRFSAERPKGSFSTLEIQRTEQGDSAMYLCASSLARELPVVTEAFFGQGTRLTVV.

This clone was detected only once. The gene calls are TRBV5-1 and TRBJ2-3, with no clear D. Germline V gene data show CDR1 as SGHRS and CDR2 as YFSETQ. V was cut by 0 bases and J by 0 bases, with 14 bases left in between. CDR3 length: 17 amino acids. As DNA, the CDR3 is TGCGCCAGCAGCTTGGACGGCGCGGTCCGTAGCACAGATACGCAGTATTTT. Protein sequence: CASSLDGAVRSTDTQYF.

This clone was picked up one time. V is TRBV4-1 and J is TRBJ1-1; TRBD1 agrees at 7 bases. V lost 3 bases to trimming and J lost 0 bases; unmatched junction nucleotides: 10. This CDR3 has 17 amino acids. Germline V lookup: CDR1 MGHRA, CDR2 YSYEKL. CDR3 DNA: TGCGCCAGCAGCCACCTTACAGGGGCCGGATTGAACACTGAAGCTTTCTTT. Translating gives CASSHLTGAGLNTEAFF.

This chain uses TRBV25-1 with TRBJ2-7; a weak D match, TRBD2 (7 bases). Germline CDR1 is MGHDK and CDR2 is SYGVNS. The CDR3 loop spans 14 amino acids. Trimming took 5 bases from V and 5 from J, leaving 16 bases between them. CDR3: CASSPPLRGHEQYF. The CDR3 region has the DNA TGTGCCAGCAGTCCTCCACTGCGGGGGCACGAGCAGTACTTC.

This clone was observed a handful of times. The chain is built from TRBV2 and TRBJ2-7, with unresolved D. The CDR3 covers 13 residues. The V and J ends lost 4 bases and 1 base respectively, with 8 bases between them. Germline V gene lookup returns CDR1 SNHLY and CDR2 FYNNEI. CDR3 sequence (DNA): TGTGCCAGCAGTGGGGCAGATTCCTACGAGCAGTACTTC. Translation: CASSGADSYEQYF. Looking up the rest from reference TRBV2 and TRBJ2-7 gives the full variable domain: EPEVTQTPSHQVTQMGQEVILRCVPISNHLYFYWYRQILGQKVEFLVSFYNNEISEKSEIFDDQFSVERPDGSNFTLKIRSTKLEDSAMYFCASSGADSYEQYFGPGTRLTVT.

The rearrangement links TRBV5-1 to TRBJ2-4; TRBD1 matches 7 bases. CDR1 is SGHRS and CDR2 is YFSETQ in the germline V gene. Unmatched junction bases numbered 8, after V lost 4 bases and J lost 7 bases. The length of the CDR3 is 14 residues. CDR3 DNA: TGCGCCAGCAGCGCTCGGACAGGCTTGAACATTCAGTACTTC. Amino acid sequence: CASSARTGLNIQYF.

The V and J genes are TRBV7-9 and TRBJ1-2, with 7 bases lining up with TRBD1. Trimming cost V 5 bases and J 4 bases; bases outside gene matches: 4. Germline assignment: CDR1 SEHNR and CDR2 FQNEAQ (reference sequence). The CDR3 is made up of 13 amino acids. CDR3 in DNA: TGTGCCAGCAGCCGAGGGACAGTCTATGGCTACACCTTC. This encodes CASSRGTVYGYTF.

Within the sample, this clone is medium-sized. The chain joins TRBV7-9 to TRBJ1-3, with TRBD1 as a possible D gene (5 bases). CDR1 SEHNR and CDR2 FQNEAQ come from the germline V gene (reference sequence). V lost 1 base to trimming and J lost 2 bases, with 12 bases between them. This CDR3 contains 16 residues. CDR3 loop: CASSLESGSAGNTIYF. In DNA form, the CDR3 reads TGTGCCAGCAGCTTAGAGTCAGGGTCTGCTGGAAACACCATATATTTT.

This chain uses TRBV7-9 with TRBJ2-1; D may be TRBD2 (5 bases). V lost 5 bases, J lost 3 bases, and 8 bases lay in between. Germline V CDR1 and CDR2: SEHNR, FQNEAQ (reference sequence). The CDR3 is 13 amino acids. The CDR3 spells CASSDGIYNEQFF. CDR3 nucleotide sequence: TGTGCCAGCAGCGACGGGATCTACAATGAGCAGTTCTTC.

Concerning this clone itself: Relative to the germline gene, one junction end is altered; a read error may explain this. The V and J genes are TRBV4-3 and TRBJ2-7; 7 nucleotides agree with TRBD2. Per the germline V gene, CDR1 is LGHNA and CDR2 is YSLEER. There are 16 residues in the CDR3. DNA for the CDR3: TGCGCCAGCAGGCAAGAAAAAGCGGGGAGCTCCTACGAGCAGTACTTC. Residues: CASRQEKAGSSYEQYF.

This chain joins TRBV6-5 and TRBJ2-7; possibly TRBD1 or TRBD2 for D (5 bases each). There are 15 residues in the CDR3. V lost 6 bases and J lost 0, with 15 bases in between. Looked up from germline, CDR1 is MNHEY and CDR2 is SVGAGI. DNA of the CDR3: TGTGCCAGCAGGTCCGGGACCTCAACCTCCTACGAGCAGTACTTC. It translates to CASRSGTSTSYEQYF.

This clone is medium-sized (0.01 to 0.1%) in the sample. This rearrangement joins TRBV21-1 to TRBJ2-7. TRBV21-1 is labeled a pseudogene. The CDR3 totals 16 residues. CDR3 residues: CASNLKVSYPSYEQYF. The CDR3 DNA sequence: TGTGCCAGCAATTTAAAGGTCAGTTACCCTTCCTACGAGCAGTACTTC.

The V call is TRBV9, the J call TRBJ2-1; 9 bases are shared with TRBD2. The germline CDR1 and CDR2 sequences are SGDLS and YYNGEE. The length of the CDR3 is 16 residues. V was pared by 3 bases and J by 4 bases, with 8 bases of the junction left unmatched. CDR3 nucleotides: TGTGCCAGCAGCGACCAACAGACTAGCGGTTACAATGAGCAGTTCTTC. The encoded protein is CASSDQQTSGYNEQFF.

The rearrangement joins TRBV27 to TRBJ2-1; 8 bases align to TRBD2. The germline V gene encodes CDR1 MNHEY and CDR2 SMNVEV (reference sequence). The J segment lost 10 bases and the V segment lost 5 bases, leaving 10 bases of the junction unmatched. This CDR3 has 14 residues. CDR3 residues: CASSDRAGALEQFF. The CDR3 DNA reads TGTGCCAGCAGTGATCGAGCGGGAGCATTAGAGCAGTTCTTC.

The chain's CDR3 is CASSPTRPGEQYF. The CDR3, as DNA: TGTGCCAGTAGTCCGACTAGGCCCGGGGAGCAGTACTTC. The chain recombines TRBV19 with TRBJ2-7, with a weak D call TRBD2 (6 bases). Looked up from germline, CDR1 is LNHDA and CDR2 is SQIVND (reference sequence). The CDR3 is 13 residues long. V lost 5 bases and J 7 bases, leaving 15 bases between the germline ends.

This clone was seen only a few times. V usage is TRBV15 and J usage is TRBJ2-1, with D perhaps matching TRBD2 (5 bases). Trimming left V 0 bases short and J 0 bases short, with 12 bases between. CDR1 and CDR2 (germline): LNHNV, YYDKDF (reference sequence). This CDR3 spans 17 amino acids. The CDR3 nucleotides read TGTGCCACCAGCAGAGATTTAAGAACTAGCTCCTACAATGAGCAGTTCTTC. Its protein product is CATSRDLRTSSYNEQFF.

CDR3 bases: TGCGCCAGCAGCTTGGAACAGTGGAACACTGAAGCTTTCTTT. Its translation: CASSLEQWNTEAFF. V usage is TRBV5-1 and J usage is TRBJ1-1, with D hard to call. V was pared by 0 bases and J by 1 base, with 7 bases between. Looked up from germline, CDR1 is SGHRS and CDR2 is YFSETQ. The CDR3 loop spans 14 amino acids.

V gene TRBV19 combines with J gene TRBJ1-4; D gene ambiguous. V was pared by 7 bases and J by 7 bases, with 13 bases between. CDR1 and CDR2 (germline): LNHDA, SQIVND (reference sequence). The CDR3 loop spans 13 amino acids. CDR3 in DNA: TGTGCCAGTACCTTCTTCGCGGGTGAAAAACTGTTTTTT. Its protein product is CASTFFAGEKLFF.

The rearrangement uses TRBV29-1 and TRBJ2-1; 7 positions match TRBD1. The CDR3 has 12 amino acids. The V gene end was trimmed by 7 bases and the J gene end by 6 bases; junction bases not matched to a gene: 6. Germline CDR1 is SQVTM and CDR2 is ANQGSEA. The DNA for the CDR3 is TGCAGCGCCCCGACAGGGTCCAATGAGCAGTTCTTC. Translating it yields CSAPTGSNEQFF.

The V and J genes are TRBV4-3 and TRBJ2-7; the match to TRBD2 covers 11 bases. V lost 6 bases and J lost 1; bases outside the gene matches: 5. The CDR3 length is 15 residues. Germline CDR1 and CDR2: LGHNA and YSLEER. CDR3 residues: CASSEGLAGSYEQYF. Here the CDR3 DNA reads TGCGCCAGCAGTGAAGGACTAGCGGGTTCCTACGAGCAGTACTTC.

The rearrangement joins TRBV11-3 to TRBJ2-1, with TRBD2 matching 11 bases. The CDR3 is 15 amino acids. From germline, CDR1 is SGHNT and CDR2 YENEEA. Trimming took 1 base from V and 9 from J; bases not matched to a gene: 5. CDR3 sequence reads: CASSLGTSGSREQFF. The CDR3 DNA is TGTGCCAGCAGCTTAGGAACTAGCGGGAGTCGTGAGCAGTTCTTC.

This rearrangement joins TRBV28 to TRBJ2-6, with 12 bases fitting TRBD2. The CDR3 spans 19 residues. Germline V gives CDR1 MDHEN, CDR2 SYDVKM. With 7 bases clipped from V and 3 bases from J, the junction kept 13 bases outside the gene matches. The CDR3 loop reads CASTGASGRARLGANVLTF. The CDR3 nucleotides are TGTGCCAGCACAGGGGCTAGCGGGAGGGCACGACTTGGGGCCAACGTCCTGACTTTC.

This chain joins TRBV11-2 and TRBJ2-7; 7 bases are a match to TRBD2. The junction had 10 bases not matched to a gene; V was cut back by 3 bases and J by 5 bases. The CDR3 runs 15 residues. From germline, CDR1 is SGHAT and CDR2 FQNNGV. The CDR3 DNA sequence: TGTGCCAGCAGCTTTCGTCGCGCGGGAGTCAACGAGCAGTACTTC. Its translation is CASSFRRAGVNEQYF. The full variable domain, rest sourced from reference TRBV11-2 and TRBJ2-7, is EAGVAQSPRYKIIEKRQSVAFWCNPISGHATLYWYQQILGQGPKLLIQFQNNGVVDDSQLPKDRFSAERLKGVDSTLKIQPAKLEDSAVYLCASSFRRAGVNEQYFGPGTRLTVT.